The T cell receptor (beta chain) described here comes from a study of T-cell memory formation after mild COVID-19. TCRdb itself ran the 5' RACE reads through MiXCR, one entry per CDR3 protein. The table has 250,000 or so distinct CDR3 sequences, 15% to 20% seen once; the top ten hold 20% to 25%. Study-level points and caveats: CD4+ contracting clones were mainly CM and EM; CD8+ ones, EMRA.

V lost 3 bases to trimming and J lost 2 bases, with 11 bases between them. CDR1 MGHRA and CDR2 YSYEKL come from the germline V gene. CDR3 length: 14 residues. This clonotype has just a few counts. Its target is not known. The clonotype comes from a man aged 18 to 29 who had mild COVID-19 (a few samples of this study predate the infection). Cell type and time point are not known. The source material was PBMCs or a T cell subset sorted from them (not recorded which). V usage is TRBV4-1 and J usage is TRBJ2-7, with D perhaps matching TRBD1 (6 bases). The CDR3 DNA reads TGCGCCAGCAGCCACACACAGGGTCCCTACGAGCAGTACTTC. It yields the protein CASSHTQGPYEQYF.